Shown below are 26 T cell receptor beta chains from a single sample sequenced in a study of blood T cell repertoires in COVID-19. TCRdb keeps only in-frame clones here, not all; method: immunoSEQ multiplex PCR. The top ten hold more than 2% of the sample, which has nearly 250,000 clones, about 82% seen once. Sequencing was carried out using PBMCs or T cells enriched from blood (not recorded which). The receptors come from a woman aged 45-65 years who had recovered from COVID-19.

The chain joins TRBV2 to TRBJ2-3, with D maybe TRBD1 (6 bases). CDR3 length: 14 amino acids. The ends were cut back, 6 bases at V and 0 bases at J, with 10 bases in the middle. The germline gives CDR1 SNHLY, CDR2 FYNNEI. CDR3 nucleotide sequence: TGTGCCAGCAGAGGACAGATAAGCACAGATACGCAGTATTTT. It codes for CASRGQISTDTQYF.

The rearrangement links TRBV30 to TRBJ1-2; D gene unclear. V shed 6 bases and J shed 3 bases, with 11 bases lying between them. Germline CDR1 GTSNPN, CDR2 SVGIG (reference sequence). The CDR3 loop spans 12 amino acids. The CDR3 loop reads CACGISDYGYTF. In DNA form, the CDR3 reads TGTGCCTGCGGGATCTCTGACTATGGCTACACCTTC.

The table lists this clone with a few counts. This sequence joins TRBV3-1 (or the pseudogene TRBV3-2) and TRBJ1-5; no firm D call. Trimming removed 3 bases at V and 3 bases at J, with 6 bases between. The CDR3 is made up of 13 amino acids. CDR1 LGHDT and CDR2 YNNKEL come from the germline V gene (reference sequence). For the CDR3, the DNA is TGTGCCAGCAGCCAGAGGTACAATCAGCCCCAGCATTTT. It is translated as CASSQRYNQPQHF.

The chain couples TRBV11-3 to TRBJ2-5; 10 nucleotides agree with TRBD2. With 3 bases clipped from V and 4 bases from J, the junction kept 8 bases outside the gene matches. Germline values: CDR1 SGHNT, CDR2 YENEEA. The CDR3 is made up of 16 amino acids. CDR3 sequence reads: CASSFRAGGILETQYF. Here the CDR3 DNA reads TGTGCCAGCAGCTTCAGAGCGGGGGGGATTCTAGAGACCCAGTACTTC. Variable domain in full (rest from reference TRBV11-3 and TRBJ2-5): EAGVVQSPRYKIIEKKQPVAFWCNPISGHNTLYWYLQNLGQGPELLIRYENEEAVDDSQLPKDRFSAERLKGVDSTLKIQPAELGDSAVYLCASSFRAGGILETQYFGPGTRLLVL.

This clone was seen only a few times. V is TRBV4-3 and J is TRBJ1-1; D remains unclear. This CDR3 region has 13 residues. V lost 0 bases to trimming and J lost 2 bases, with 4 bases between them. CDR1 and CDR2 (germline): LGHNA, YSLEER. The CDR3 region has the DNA TGCGCCAGCAGCCAAGATCTAAACACTGAAGCTTTCTTT. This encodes CASSQDLNTEAFF.

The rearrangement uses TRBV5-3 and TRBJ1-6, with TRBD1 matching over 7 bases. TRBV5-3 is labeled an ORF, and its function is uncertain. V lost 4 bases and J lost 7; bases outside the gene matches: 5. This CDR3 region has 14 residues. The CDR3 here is CARSTTGPNSPLHF. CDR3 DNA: TGTGCCAGAAGCACGACAGGGCCAAATTCACCCCTCCACTTT.

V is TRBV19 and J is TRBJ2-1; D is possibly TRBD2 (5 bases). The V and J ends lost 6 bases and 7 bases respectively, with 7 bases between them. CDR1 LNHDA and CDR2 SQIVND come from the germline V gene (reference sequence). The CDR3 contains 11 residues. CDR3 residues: CASRRGNEQFF. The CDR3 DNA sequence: TGTGCCAGTAGGAGAGGGAATGAGCAGTTCTTC.

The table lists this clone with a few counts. The CDR3 loop is CASSPASGQGNTGELFF. In DNA form, the CDR3 reads TGCGCCAGCAGTCCTGCTTCGGGACAGGGAAACACCGGGGAGCTGTTTTTT. The V call is TRBV10-1, the J call TRBJ2-2; 9 nucleotides align to TRBD1. V shed 5 bases and J 2 bases; nucleotides not matched to a gene: 9. The CDR3 is 17 residues long. Germline lookup yields CDR1 WNHNN and CDR2 SYGVQD (reference sequence).

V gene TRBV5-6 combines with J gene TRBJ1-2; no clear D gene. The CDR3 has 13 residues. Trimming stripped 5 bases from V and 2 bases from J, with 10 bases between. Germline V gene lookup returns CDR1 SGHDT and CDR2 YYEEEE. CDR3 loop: CASRNRGNYGYTF. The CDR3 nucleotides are TGTGCCAGCAGAAACAGAGGGAACTATGGCTACACCTTC.

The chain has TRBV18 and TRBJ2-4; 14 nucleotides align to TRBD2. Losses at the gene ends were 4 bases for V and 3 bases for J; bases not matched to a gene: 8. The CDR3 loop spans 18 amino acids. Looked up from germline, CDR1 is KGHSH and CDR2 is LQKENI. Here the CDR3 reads CASSQTSGRAEDKNIQYF. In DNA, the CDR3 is TGTGCCAGCTCACAGACTAGCGGGAGGGCCGAGGACAAAAACATTCAGTACTTC.

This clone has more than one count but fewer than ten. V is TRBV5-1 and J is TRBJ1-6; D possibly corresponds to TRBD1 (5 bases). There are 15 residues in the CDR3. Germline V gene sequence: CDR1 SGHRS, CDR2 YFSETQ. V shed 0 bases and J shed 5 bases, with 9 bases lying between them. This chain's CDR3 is CASSLGDLDNSPLHF. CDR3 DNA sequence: TGCGCCAGCAGCTTGGGGGACTTAGATAATTCACCCCTCCACTTT.

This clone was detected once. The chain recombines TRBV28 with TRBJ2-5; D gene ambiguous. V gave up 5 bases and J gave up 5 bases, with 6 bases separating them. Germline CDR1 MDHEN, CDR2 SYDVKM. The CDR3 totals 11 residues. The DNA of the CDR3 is TGTGCCAGCAGTCCATTTGAGACCCAGTACTTC. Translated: CASSPFETQYF.

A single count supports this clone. CDR3 residues: CASSLRTSGRHTDTQYF. CDR3 sequence (DNA): TGTGCCAGCAGTTTAAGGACTAGCGGGAGGCACACAGATACGCAGTATTTT. The chain recombines TRBV27 with TRBJ2-3; 14 nucleotides match TRBD2. This CDR3 is built from 17 residues. V shed 2 bases, J shed 2 bases, and the junction held 3 bases outside the gene matches. CDR1 and CDR2 (germline): MNHEY, SMNVEV (reference sequence).

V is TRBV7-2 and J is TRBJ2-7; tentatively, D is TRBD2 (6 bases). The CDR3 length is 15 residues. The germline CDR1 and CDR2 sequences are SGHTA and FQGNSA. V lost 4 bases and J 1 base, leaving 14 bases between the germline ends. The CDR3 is CASSSDGTLSYEQYF. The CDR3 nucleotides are TGTGCCAGCAGCTCAGATGGGACTCTTTCCTACGAGCAGTACTTC.

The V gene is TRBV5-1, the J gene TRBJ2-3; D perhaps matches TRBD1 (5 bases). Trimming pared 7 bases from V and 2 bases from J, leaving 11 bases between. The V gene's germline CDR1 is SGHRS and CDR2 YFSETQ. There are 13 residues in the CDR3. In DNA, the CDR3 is TGCGCCAGCTATACAGGCTTCACAGATACGCAGTATTTT. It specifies CASYTGFTDTQYF.

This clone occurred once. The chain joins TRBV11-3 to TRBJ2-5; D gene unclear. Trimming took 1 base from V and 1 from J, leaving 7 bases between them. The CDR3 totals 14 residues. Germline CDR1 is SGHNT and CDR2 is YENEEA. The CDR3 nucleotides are TGTGCCAGCAGCTTAGTGCAGGTCCAAGAGACCCAGTACTTC. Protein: CASSLVQVQETQYF.

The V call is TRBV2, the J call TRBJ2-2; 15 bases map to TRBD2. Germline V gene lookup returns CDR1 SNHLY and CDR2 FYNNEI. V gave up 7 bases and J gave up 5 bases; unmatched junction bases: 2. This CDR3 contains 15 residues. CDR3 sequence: CASKGLAGGTGELFF. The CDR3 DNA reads TGTGCCAGCAAAGGACTAGCGGGAGGGACCGGGGAGCTGTTTTTT.

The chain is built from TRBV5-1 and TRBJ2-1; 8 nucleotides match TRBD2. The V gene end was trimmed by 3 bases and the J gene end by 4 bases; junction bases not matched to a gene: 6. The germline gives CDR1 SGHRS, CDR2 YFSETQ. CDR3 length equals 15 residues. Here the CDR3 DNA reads TGCGCCAGCAGCTATAATAGCGGGGAGTACAATGAGCAGTTCTTC. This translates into CASSYNSGEYNEQFF. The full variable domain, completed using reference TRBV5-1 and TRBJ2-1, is KAGVTQTPRYLIKTRGQQVTLSCSPISGHRSVSWYQQTPGQGLQFLFEYFSETQRNKGNFPGRFSGRQFSNSRSEMNVSTLELGDSALYLCASSYNSGEYNEQFFGPGTRLTVL.

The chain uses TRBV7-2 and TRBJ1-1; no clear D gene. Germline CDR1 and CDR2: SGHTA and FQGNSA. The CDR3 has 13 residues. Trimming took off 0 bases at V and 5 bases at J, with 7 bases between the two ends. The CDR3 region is CASSLARETEAFF. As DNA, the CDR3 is TGTGCCAGCAGCTTAGCAAGGGAGACTGAAGCTTTCTTT.

CDR3 protein: CATSDSGRQGYKKLFF. DNA of the CDR3: TGTGCCACCAGTGATTCCGGGCGACAGGGATACAAAAAACTGTTTTTT. The chain combines TRBV24-1 with TRBJ1-4, with 7 bases matching TRBD1. J lost 9 bases, V lost 2 bases, and 11 bases had no gene match. Germline V gene data show CDR1 as KGHDR and CDR2 as SFDVKD. The CDR3 has 16 amino acids.

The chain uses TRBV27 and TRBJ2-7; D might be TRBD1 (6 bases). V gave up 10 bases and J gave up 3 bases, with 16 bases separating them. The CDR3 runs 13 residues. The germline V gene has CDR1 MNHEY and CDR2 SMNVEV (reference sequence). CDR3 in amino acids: CATAAGDVYEQYF. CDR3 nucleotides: TGTGCCACCGCGGCAGGGGACGTCTACGAGCAGTACTTC.

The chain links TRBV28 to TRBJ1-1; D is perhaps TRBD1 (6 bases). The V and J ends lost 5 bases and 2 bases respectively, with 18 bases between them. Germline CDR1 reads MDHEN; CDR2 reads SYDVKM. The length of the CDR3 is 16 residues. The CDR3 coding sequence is TGTGCCAGCAGTCCCGTAGGTGGGGGCCTCAACACTGAAGCTTTCTTT. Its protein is CASSPVGGGLNTEAFF.

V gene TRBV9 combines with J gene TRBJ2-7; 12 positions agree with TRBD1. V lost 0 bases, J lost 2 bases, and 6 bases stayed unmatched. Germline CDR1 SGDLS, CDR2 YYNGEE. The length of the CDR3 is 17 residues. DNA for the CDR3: TGTGCCAGCAGCGTAGACCCGGGACAGGGGGCAACCTACGAGCAGTACTTC. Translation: CASSVDPGQGATYEQYF.

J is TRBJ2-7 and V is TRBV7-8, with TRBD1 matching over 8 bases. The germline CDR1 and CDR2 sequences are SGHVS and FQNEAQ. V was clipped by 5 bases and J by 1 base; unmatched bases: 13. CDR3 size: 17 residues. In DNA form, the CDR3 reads TGTGCCAGCAGCCTAAGACCCGGGACAGGAACTTCCTACGAGCAGTACTTC. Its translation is CASSLRPGTGTSYEQYF.

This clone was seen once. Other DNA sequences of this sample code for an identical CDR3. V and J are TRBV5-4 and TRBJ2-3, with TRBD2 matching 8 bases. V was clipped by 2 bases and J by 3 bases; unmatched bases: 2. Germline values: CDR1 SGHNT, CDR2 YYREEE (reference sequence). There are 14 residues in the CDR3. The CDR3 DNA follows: TGTGCCAGCAGCTTACGGGAGGGTACAGATACGCAGTATTTT. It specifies CASSLREGTDTQYF.

The CDR3 nucleotides are TGTGCCAGCACCGGACTAGCGGGAGACGGAGAGACCCAGTACTTC. As protein: CASTGLAGDGETQYF. This chain connects TRBV6-5 to TRBJ2-5; 13 bases line up with TRBD2. The trim removed 7 bases at V and 4 bases at J, leaving 6 bases unmatched. The CDR3 sequence is 15 residues long. CDR1 MNHEY and CDR2 SVGAGI come from the germline V gene.